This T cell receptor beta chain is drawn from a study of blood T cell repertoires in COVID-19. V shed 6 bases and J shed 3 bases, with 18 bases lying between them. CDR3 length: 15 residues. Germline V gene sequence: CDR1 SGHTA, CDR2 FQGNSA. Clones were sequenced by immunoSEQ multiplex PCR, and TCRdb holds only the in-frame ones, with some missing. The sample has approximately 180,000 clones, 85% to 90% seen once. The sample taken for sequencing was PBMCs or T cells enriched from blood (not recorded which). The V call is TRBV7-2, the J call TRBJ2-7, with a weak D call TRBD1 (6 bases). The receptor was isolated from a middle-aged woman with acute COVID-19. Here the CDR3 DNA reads TGTGCCAGCAGTCCAAACAGGGTTTCTTACTACGAGCAGTACTTC. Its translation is CASSPNRVSYYEQYF.